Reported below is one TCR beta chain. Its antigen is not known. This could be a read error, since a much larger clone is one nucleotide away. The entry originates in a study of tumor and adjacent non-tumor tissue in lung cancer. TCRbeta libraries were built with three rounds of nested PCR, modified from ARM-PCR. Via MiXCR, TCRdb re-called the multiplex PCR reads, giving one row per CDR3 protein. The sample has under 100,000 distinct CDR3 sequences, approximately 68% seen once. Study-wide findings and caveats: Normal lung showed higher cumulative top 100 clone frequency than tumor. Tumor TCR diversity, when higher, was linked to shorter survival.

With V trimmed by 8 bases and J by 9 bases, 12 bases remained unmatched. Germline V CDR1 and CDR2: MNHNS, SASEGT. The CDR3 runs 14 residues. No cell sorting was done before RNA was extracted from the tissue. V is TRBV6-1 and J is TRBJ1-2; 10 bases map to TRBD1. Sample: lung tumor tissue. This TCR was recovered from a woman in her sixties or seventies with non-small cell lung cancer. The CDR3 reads CASSRQGAASSYTF. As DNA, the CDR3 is TGTGCCAGCTCACGACAGGGGGCGGCCTCTAGCTACACCTTC.